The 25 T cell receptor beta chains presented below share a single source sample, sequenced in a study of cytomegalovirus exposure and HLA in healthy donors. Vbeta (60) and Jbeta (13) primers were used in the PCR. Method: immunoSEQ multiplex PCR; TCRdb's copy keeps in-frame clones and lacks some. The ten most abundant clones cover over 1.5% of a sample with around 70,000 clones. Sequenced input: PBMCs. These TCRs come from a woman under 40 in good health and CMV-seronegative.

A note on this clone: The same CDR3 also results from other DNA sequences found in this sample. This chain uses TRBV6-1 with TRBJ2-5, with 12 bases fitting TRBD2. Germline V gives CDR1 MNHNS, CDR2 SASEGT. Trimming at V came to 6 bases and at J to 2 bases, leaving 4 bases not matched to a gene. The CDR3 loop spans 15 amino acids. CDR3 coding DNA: TGTGCCAGCAGCGTACTAGCGGGAGGACAAGAGACCCAGTACTTC. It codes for CASSVLAGGQETQYF.

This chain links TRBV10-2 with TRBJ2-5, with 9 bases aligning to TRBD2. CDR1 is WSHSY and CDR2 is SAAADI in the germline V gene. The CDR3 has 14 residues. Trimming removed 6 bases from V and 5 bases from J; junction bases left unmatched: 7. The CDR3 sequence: CASRGGLAFETQYF. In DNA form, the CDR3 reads TGCGCCAGCAGGGGGGGACTAGCTTTCGAGACCCAGTACTTC.

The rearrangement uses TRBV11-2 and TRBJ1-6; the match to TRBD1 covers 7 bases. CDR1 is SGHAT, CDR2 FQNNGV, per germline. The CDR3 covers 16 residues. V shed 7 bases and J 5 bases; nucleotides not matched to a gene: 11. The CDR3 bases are TGTGCCAGCACCCCGACAGGGACGGAGAATAATTCACCCCTCCACTTT. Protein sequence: CASTPTGTENNSPLHF.

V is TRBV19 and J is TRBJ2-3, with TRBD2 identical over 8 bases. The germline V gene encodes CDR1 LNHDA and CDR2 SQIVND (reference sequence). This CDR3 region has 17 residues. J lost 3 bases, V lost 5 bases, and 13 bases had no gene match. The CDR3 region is CASSHLRGSGMTDTQYF. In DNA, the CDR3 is TGTGCCAGTAGTCACCTTCGGGGTAGCGGGATGACAGATACGCAGTATTTT.

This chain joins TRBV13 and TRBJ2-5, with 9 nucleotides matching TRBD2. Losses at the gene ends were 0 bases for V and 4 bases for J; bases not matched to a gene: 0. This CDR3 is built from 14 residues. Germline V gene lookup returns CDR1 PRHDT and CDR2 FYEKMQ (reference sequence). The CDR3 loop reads CASSLGSGRETQYF. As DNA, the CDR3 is TGTGCCAGCAGCTTAGGTAGCGGGAGAGAGACCCAGTACTTC. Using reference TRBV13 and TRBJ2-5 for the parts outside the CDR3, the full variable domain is AAGVIQSPRHLIKEKRETATLKCYPIPRHDTVYWYQQGPGQDPQFLISFYEKMQSDKGSIPDRFSAQQFSDYHSELNMSSLELGDSALYFCASSLGSGRETQYFGPGTRLLVL.

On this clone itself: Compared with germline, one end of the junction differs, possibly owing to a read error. CDR3: CASSSPLADPEHEQFF. CDR3 coding DNA: TGTGCTAGCAGCTCGCCCTTAGCGGACCCCGAGCATGAGCAGTTCTTC. The V call is TRBV7-7, the J call TRBJ2-1; the D gene is possibly TRBD2 (6 bases). Germline V gene sequence: CDR1 SSHAT, CDR2 FNYEAQ (reference sequence). This CDR3 has 16 residues.

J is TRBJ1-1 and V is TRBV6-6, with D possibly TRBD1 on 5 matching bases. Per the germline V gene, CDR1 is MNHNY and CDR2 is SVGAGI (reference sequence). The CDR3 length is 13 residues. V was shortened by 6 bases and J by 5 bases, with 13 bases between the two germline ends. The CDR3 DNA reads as TGTGCCAGCAGGCCTGGGGGGGGGACTGAAGCTTTCTTT. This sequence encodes CASRPGGGTEAFF.

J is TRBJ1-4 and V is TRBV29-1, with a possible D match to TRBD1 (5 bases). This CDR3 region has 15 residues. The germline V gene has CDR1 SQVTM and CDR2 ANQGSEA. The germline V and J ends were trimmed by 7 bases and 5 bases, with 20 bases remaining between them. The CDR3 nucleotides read TGCAGCGCCGCCGCGGCGGGGCCGTGGAATGAAAAACTGTTTTTT. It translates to CSAAAAGPWNEKLFF.

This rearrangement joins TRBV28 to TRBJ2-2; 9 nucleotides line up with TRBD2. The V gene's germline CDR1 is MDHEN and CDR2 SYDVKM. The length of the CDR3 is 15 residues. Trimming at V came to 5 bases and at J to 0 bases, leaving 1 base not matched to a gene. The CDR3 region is CASSRTSANTGELFF. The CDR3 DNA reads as TGTGCCAGCAGTCGGACTAGCGCGAACACCGGGGAGCTGTTTTTT.

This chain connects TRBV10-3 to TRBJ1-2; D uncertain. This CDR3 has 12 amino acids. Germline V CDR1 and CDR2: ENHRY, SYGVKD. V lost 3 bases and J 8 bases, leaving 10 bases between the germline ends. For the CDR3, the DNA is TGTGCCATCAGTGAATCGGGGTACGGCTACACCTTC. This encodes CAISESGYGYTF.

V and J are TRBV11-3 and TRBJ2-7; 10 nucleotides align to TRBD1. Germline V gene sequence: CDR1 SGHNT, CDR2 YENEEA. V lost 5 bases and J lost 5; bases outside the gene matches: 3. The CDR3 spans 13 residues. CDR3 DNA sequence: TGTGCCAGCAGCCAGGGACAGGGGAACGAGCAGTACTTC. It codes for CASSQGQGNEQYF.

This chain's CDR3 is CASNHRGLGYEQYF. The CDR3 coding sequence is TGTGCCAGCAACCACAGGGGCCTCGGGTACGAGCAGTACTTC. The J gene is TRBJ2-7, the V gene TRBV6-5; TRBD1 agrees at 7 bases. Germline V gives CDR1 MNHEY, CDR2 SVGAGI. Trimming removed 7 bases from V and 4 bases from J; junction bases left unmatched: 10. There are 14 residues in the CDR3.

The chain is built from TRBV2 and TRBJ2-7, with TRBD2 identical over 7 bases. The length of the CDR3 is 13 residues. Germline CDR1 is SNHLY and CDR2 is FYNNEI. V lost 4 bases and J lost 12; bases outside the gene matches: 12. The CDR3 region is CASSASGLGRMYF. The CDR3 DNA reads TGTGCCAGCAGTGCCTCAGGACTAGGCCGAATGTACTTC.

CDR3 in DNA: TGTGCCAGCAGACAATTAGCGGGGGGGGAATACAATGAGCAGTTCTTC. Translated, it gives CASRQLAGGEYNEQFF. J is TRBJ2-1 and V is TRBV11-2; 11 nucleotides match TRBD2. V lost 6 bases, J lost 4 bases, and 8 bases stayed unmatched. Germline V CDR1 and CDR2: SGHAT, FQNNGV. The CDR3 is 16 residues long.

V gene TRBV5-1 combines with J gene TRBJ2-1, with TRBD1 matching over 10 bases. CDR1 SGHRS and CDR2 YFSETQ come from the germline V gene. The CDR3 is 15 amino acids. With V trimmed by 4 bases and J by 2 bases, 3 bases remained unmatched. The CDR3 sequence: CASSLTGGTYNEQFF. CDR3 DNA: TGCGCCAGCAGCCTGACAGGGGGCACCTACAATGAGCAGTTCTTC.

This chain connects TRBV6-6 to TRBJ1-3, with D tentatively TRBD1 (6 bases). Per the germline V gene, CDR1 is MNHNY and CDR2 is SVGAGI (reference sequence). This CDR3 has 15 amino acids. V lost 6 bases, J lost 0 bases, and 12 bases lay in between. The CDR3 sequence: CASRQDSSSGNTIYF. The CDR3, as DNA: TGTGCCAGCAGGCAGGACAGCTCCTCTGGAAACACCATATATTTT.

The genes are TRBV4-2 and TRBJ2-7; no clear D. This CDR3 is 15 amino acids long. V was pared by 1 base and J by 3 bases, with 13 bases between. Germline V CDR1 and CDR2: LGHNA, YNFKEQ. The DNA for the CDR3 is TGTGCCAGCAGCCAAGTCAGCGCACACCTCTACGAGCAGTACTTC. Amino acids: CASSQVSAHLYEQYF.

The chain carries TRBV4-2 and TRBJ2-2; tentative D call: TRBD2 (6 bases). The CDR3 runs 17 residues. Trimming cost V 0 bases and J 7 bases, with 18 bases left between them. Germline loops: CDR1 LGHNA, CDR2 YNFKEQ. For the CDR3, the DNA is TGTGCCAGCAGCCAAGATATGGTGACTCCGGAGGGCGGGGAGCTGTTTTTT. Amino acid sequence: CASSQDMVTPEGGELFF.

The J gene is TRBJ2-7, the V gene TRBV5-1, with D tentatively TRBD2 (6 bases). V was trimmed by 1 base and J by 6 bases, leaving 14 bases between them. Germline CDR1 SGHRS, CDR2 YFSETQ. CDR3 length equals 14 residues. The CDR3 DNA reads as TGCGCCAGCAGCTTGTTTACTAGCCCCCGCGAGCAGTACTTC. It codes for CASSLFTSPREQYF.

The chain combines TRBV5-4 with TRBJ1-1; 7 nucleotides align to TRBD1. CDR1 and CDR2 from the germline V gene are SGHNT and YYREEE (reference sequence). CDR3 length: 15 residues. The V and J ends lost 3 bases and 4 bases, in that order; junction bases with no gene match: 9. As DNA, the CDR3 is TGTGCCAGCAGCTCGTCGACAGGGTGGGCCACTGAAGCTTTCTTT. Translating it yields CASSSSTGWATEAFF.

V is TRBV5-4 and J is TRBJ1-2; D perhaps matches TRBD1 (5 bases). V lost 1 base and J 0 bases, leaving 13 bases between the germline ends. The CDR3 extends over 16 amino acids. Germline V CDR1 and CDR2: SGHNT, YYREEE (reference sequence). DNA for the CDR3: TGTGCCAGCAGCTTGTCAGGGCGGCGTGCTAACTATGGCTACACCTTC. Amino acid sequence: CASSLSGRRANYGYTF.

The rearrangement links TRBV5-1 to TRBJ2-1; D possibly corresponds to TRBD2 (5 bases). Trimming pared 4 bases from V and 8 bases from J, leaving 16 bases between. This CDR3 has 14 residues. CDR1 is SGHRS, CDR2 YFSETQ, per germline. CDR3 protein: CASSVTTTLDEQFF. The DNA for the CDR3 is TGCGCCAGCAGCGTGACTACCACTCTCGATGAGCAGTTCTTC.

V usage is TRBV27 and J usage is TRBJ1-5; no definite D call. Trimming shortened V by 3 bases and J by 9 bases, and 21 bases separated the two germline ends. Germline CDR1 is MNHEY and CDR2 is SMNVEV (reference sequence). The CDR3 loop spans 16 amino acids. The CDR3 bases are TGTGCCAGCAGTTTGACGGGTGCGGCCAAATATTGGCCCCAGCATTTT. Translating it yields CASSLTGAAKYWPQHF.

The DNA of the CDR3 is TGTGCCTCCGACAGGGGGCTCATCACTGAAGCTTTCTTT. Its protein is CASDRGLITEAFF. V and J are TRBV30 and TRBJ1-1; 10 bases align to TRBD1. The V and J ends lost 7 bases and 4 bases, in that order; junction bases with no gene match: 6. CDR1 is GTSNPN and CDR2 is SVGIG in the germline V gene (reference sequence). The CDR3 loop spans 13 amino acids.

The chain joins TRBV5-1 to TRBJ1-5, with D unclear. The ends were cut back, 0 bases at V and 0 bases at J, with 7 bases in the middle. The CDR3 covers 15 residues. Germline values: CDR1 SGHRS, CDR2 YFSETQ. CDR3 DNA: TGCGCCAGCAGCTTGGACCGGTATAGCAATCAGCCCCAGCATTTT. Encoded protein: CASSLDRYSNQPQHF.